These T cell receptor beta chains were read from a single sample in a study of response to subunit inactivated influenza vaccine. Each CDR3 protein gets one entry after TCRdb re-called the RT-PCR reads with MiXCR. Among 650,000 or so distinct CDR3 sequences listed, 14% were seen once. This material consisted of PBMCs from blood, taken roughly 2 weeks before vaccination. The receptors stem from a man aged 45-65 years who received an inactivated influenza vaccine. CDR3s include the opening cysteine and the closing phenylalanine or tryptophan. The D gene is left open where the match is weak. Expanded clones get a size class; other rows say once, few or many, or leave the size out.

clone size,V gene,D gene,J gene,CDR3 DNA,CDR3 protein
.,TRBV19,TRBD1,TRBJ2-3,TGTGCCAGTAGTCACGACCGGGACAGCCTGTATTCCTTGACAGATACGCAGTATTTT,CASSHDRDSLYSLTDTQYF
many,TRBV11-2,.,TRBJ1-6,TGTGCCAGCAGCGCAAGGACAGATTCACCCCTCCACTTT,CASSARTDSPLHF
few,TRBV5-1,.,TRBJ1-6,TGCGCCAGCAGCTTGGGTAGTTCGGATTCACCCCTCCACTTT,CASSLGSSDSPLHF
many,TRBV20-1,.,TRBJ2-7,TGCAGTGCTAGAACTGACTCCTACGAGCAGTACTTC,CSARTDSYEQYF
.,TRBV7-6,.,TRBJ2-5,TGTGCCAGCAGCTTAGGGCCCCGTAAAGGACCCCGAGACTTC,CASSLGPRKGPRDF
.,TRBV28,.,TRBJ2-4,TGTGCCAGCAGTTCCGGGACTCCCAACATTCAGTACTTC,CASSSGTPNIQYF
.,TRBV15,.,TRBJ2-1,TGTGCCACCAGCAGAGATAGTAGCCTCTTGGGCAATGAGCAGTTCTTC,CATSRDSSLLGNEQFF
few,TRBV5-6,.,TRBJ2-1,TGTGCCAGCAGCTTGGATCAGTCCCCCTACAATGAGCAGTTCTTC,CASSLDQSPYNEQFF
.,TRBV10-2,TRBD1,TRBJ2-4,TGCGCCAGCAGTGCCCGACAGGGTTACATTCAGTACTTC,CASSARQGYIQYF
many,TRBV5-1,.,TRBJ2-3,TGCGCCAGCAGCTCATCGGCGGCGAGAGATACGCAGTATTTT,CASSSSAARDTQYF
.,TRBV20-1,.,TRBJ2-7,TGCAGTGCTAGCTGGGACCTCTCAAACGAGCAGTACTTC,CSASWDLSNEQYF
.,TRBV30,.,TRBJ2-3,TGTGCCTGGAGTGTTATGGGGGATACGCAGTATTTT,CAWSVMGDTQYF
.,TRBV27,.,TRBJ2-1,TGTGCCAGCATGCGTGGGTACAATGAGCAGTTCTTC,CASMRGYNEQFF
few,TRBV7-9,TRBD1,TRBJ2-7,TGTGCCAGCAGCCCACAGGGGGGACTTCGATTCTACGAGCAGTACTTC,CASSPQGGLRFYEQYF
.,TRBV6-2/TRBV6-3,TRBD1,TRBJ1-5,TGTGCCAGCAGATGGACAGGGGGCGCGTCCGGGGCCCAGCCCCAGCATTTT,CASRWTGGASGAQPQHF
.,TRBV12-3/TRBV12-4,TRBD2,TRBJ2-1,TGTGCCAGCAGTCGGCCTAGCGGTGCCTACAATGAGCAGTTCTTC,CASSRPSGAYNEQFF
.,TRBV9,TRBD2,TRBJ2-7,TGTGCCAGCAGCGTAGAAGCGGGAGGGGAGCAGTACTTC,CASSVEAGGEQYF
.,TRBV4-2,.,TRBJ1-1,TGTGCCAGCAGCCAAGAACTAAGGCTTCCCCTGGGGGAATCTTTCTTT,CASSQELRLPLGESFF
many,TRBV6-2/TRBV6-3,.,TRBJ2-7,TGTGCCAGCAGTTCCTCCTGGTTGTATTTTACCCCCGGGACAACCTCATACGAGCAGTACTTC,CASSSSWLYFTPGTTSYEQYF
.,TRBV10-3,.,TRBJ2-1,TGTGCCATCAGTCCCCGGCTAGGGCGGTCCGGTCCCCACAATGAGCAGTTCTTC,CAISPRLGRSGPHNEQFF
.,TRBV5-6,TRBD1,TRBJ1-1,TGTGCCAGCAGCCCGACAGGGGTCGCTGAAGCTTTCTTT,CASSPTGVAEAFF
.,TRBV24-1,TRBD1,TRBJ2-7,TGTGCCACCAGTGAAACGACAGGGGGGGACTACGAGCAGTACTTC,CATSETTGGDYEQYF
many,TRBV28,.,TRBJ2-1,TGTGCCAGCAGTTTCGGAGGGGATGAGCAGTTCTTC,CASSFGGDEQFF
few,TRBV15,.,TRBJ1-5,TGTGCCACCAGCAGAGATAGGTTTAGCAATCAGCCCCAGCATTTT,CATSRDRFSNQPQHF
few,TRBV7-2,.,TRBJ2-6,TGTGCCAGCAGCTTAGTGGCTGCTGGGGCCAACGTCCTGACTTTC,CASSLVAAGANVLTF
few,TRBV12-3/TRBV12-4,.,TRBJ2-1,TGTGCCAGCAGTGATCGGGACGGACGGAATGAGCAGTTCTTC,CASSDRDGRNEQFF
.,TRBV11-2,.,TRBJ2-1,TGTGCCAGCAGCTTAGATCTGGTCTACAATGAGCAGTTCTTC,CASSLDLVYNEQFF
few,TRBV6-2/TRBV6-3,TRBD2,TRBJ2-5,TGTGCCAGCGGACGGACTAGCGGAAAACAAGAGACCCAGTACTTC,CASGRTSGKQETQYF
.,TRBV29-1,.,TRBJ1-1,TGCAGCGTCCATCTACAGTCGAACACTGAAGCTTTCTTT,CSVHLQSNTEAFF
many,TRBV5-1,.,TRBJ1-1,TGCGCCAGCAGCTTGGTCAGGGTTGGGGATGAAGCTTTCTTT,CASSLVRVGDEAFF
few,TRBV27,.,TRBJ2-3,TGTGCCAGCAGTTTAAGCTGGGGCCAGGATACGCAGTATTTT,CASSLSWGQDTQYF
many,TRBV5-1,TRBD2,TRBJ2-5,TGCGCCAGCAGCTTGGGACTAGCTGGGGGGGGTTATACCCCCTACCAAGAGACCCAGTACTTC,CASSLGLAGGGYTPYQETQYF
many,TRBV5-6,.,TRBJ2-5,TGTGCCAGCAGTCCTAGGAGGCAGGGGTCCCAGTACTTC,CASSPRRQGSQYF
.,TRBV28,TRBD2,TRBJ2-3,TGTGCCAGCAGTTTTAGGACTAGGGGAATGGATGCGCAGTATTTT,CASSFRTRGMDAQYF
few,TRBV10-3,.,TRBJ2-1,TGTGCCATCAGTGAGTCGATCACACAGCACAATGAGCAGTTCTTC,CAISESITQHNEQFF